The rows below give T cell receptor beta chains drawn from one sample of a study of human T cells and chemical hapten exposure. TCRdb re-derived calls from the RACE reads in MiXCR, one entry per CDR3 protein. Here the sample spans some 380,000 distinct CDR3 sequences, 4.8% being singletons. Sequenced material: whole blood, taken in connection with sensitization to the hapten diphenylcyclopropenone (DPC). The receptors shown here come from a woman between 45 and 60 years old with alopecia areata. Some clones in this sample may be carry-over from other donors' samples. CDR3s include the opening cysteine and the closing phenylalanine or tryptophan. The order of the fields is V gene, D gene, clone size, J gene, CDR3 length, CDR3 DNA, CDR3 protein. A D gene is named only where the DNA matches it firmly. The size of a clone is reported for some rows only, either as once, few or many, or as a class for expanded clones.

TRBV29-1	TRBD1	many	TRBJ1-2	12	TGCAGCGCGGACAGGGGGCAGGGTGGCTACACCTTC	CSADRGQGGYTF
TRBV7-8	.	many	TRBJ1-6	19	TGTGCCAGCAGCCCTCCGGACAGCGCCCCGAGCTCCTATAATTCACCCCTCCACTTT	CASSPPDSAPSSYNSPLHF
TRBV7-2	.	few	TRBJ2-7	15	TGTGCCAGCAGCCGCAGGGTATTGGAGCCCTACGAGCAGTACTTC	CASSRRVLEPYEQYF
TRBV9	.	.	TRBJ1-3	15	TGTGCCAGCAGCGAATACCAGAGCTCTGGAAACACCATATATTTT	CASSEYQSSGNTIYF
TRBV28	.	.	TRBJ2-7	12	TGTGCCAGCAGTTACCAGGCGGGCGAGCAGTACTTC	CASSYQAGEQYF
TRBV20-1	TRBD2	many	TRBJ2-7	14	TGCAGTGGAGGAGGGCTCTCCGGGGGGTACGAGCAGTACTTC	CSGGGLSGGYEQYF
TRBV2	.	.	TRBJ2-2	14	TGTGCCAGCAGTGCCCTCCGGAACACCGGGGAGCTGTTTTTT	CASSALRNTGELFF
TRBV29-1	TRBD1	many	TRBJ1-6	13	TGCAGCGCCGCTAGGGACAGGGGTTCACCCCTCCACTTT	CSAARDRGSPLHF
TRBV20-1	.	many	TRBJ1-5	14	TGCAGTGCTAGAGATTCGAGTATAAATCAGCCCCAGCATTTT	CSARDSSINQPQHF
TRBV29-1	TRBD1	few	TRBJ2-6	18	TGCAGCGTTGAAGCACAGGGGGCCTATCTCTCTGGGGCCAACGTCCTGACTTTC	CSVEAQGAYLSGANVLTF
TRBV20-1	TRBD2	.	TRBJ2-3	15	TGCAGTGCTAGTGCTCTAGCGGGAATCACAGATACGCAGTATTTT	CSASALAGITDTQYF
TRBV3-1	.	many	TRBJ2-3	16	TGTGCCAGCAGCCAGGCAACAGGGGGGGGAGCAGATACGCAGTATTTT	CASSQATGGGADTQYF
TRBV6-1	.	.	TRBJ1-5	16	TGTGCCAGCAGTGAAGCGCTTCTCTTAAGCAATCAGCCCCAGCATTTT	CASSEALLLSNQPQHF
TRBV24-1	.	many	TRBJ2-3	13	TGTGCCACCCAGGGGATCGGTACAGATACGCAGTATTTT	CATQGIGTDTQYF
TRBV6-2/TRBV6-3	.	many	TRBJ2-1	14	TGTGCCAGCAGTTACCCAGTATCCCCCCCTGAGCAGTTCTTC	CASSYPVSPPEQFF
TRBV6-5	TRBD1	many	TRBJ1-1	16	TGTGCCAGCAGCCGACAGGGGCTCGCTTTAAACACTGAAGCTTTCTTT	CASSRQGLALNTEAFF
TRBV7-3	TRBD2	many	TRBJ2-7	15	TGTGCCAGCAGCTCCCTAGCGGGGGGCGGTCGCGAGCAGTACTTC	CASSSLAGGGREQYF
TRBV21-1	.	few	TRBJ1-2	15	TGTGCCAGCAGCAAAGAGGGCAGGGACGACTATGGCTACACCTTC	CASSKEGRDDYGYTF
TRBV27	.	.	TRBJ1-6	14	TGTGCCAGCAGTTCGGGACGGTATAATTCACCCCTCCACTTT	CASSSGRYNSPLHF
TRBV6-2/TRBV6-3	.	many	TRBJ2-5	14	TGTGCCAGCAGTTACTCGTCCCGTCATGAGACCCAGTACTTC	CASSYSSRHETQYF
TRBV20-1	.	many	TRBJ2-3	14	TGCAGTGCTAGAGTTGACGGGAGAACAGATACGCAGTATTTT	CSARVDGRTDTQYF
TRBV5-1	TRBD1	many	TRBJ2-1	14	TGCGCCAGCAGCTGGGGACAGGGGTACGATGAGCAGTTCTTC	CASSWGQGYDEQFF
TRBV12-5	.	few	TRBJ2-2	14	TGTGCTAGTGGTTTGGACAGTCCACCCGGGGAGCTGTTTTTT	CASGLDSPPGELFF
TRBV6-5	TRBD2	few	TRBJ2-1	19	TGTGCCAGCAGTTACCCTCAGCCCCCTCTAGCGGACTCCTACAATGAGCAGTTCTTC	CASSYPQPPLADSYNEQFF
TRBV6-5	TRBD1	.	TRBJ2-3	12	TGTGCCAGCAGTCTCCGGGACAGAAAGCAGTATTTT	CASSLRDRKQYF
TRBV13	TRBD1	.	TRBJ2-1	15	TGTGCCAGCAGCTTCGGACAGGGGGTTAGGAATGAGCAGTTCTTC	CASSFGQGVRNEQFF
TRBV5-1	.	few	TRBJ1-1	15	TGCGCCAGCAGCTCGGCCACAGGAGCGAACACTGAAGCTTTCTTT	CASSSATGANTEAFF
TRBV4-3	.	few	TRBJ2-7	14	TGCGCCAGCAGCGAAGGACATAGCTCCTACGAGCAGTACTTC	CASSEGHSSYEQYF
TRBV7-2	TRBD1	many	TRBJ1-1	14	TGTGCCAGCACCCCGGACAGGGGGGATACTGAAGCTTTCTTT	CASTPDRGDTEAFF
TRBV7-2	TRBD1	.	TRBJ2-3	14	TGTGCCAGCAGCCCCCCCCCCAGGGGGGATACGCAGTATTTT	CASSPPPRGDTQYF
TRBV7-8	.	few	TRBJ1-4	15	TGTGCCAGCAGCTCATACAGGGATAGGAATGAAAAACTGTTTTTT	CASSSYRDRNEKLFF
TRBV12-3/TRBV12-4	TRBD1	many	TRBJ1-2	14	TGTGCCAGCAGTTTTGGCAGGGGGCAGGGAGGCTACACCTTC	CASSFGRGQGGYTF
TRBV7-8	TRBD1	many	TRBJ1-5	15	TGTGCCAGCAGCACACAGGGGGGGGTCAATCAGCCCCAGCATTTT	CASSTQGGVNQPQHF
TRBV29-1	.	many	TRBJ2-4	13	TGCAGCGTTGACGACAGGGCCAAAAACATTCAGTACTTC	CSVDDRAKNIQYF
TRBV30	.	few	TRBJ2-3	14	TGTGCCTGGAGTGTATTAGGGGCAGCAGATACGCAGTATTTT	CAWSVLGAADTQYF
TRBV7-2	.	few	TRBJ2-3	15	TGTGCCAGCAGCGAGGAGCAGAGGAAATCCGATACGCAGTATTTT	CASSEEQRKSDTQYF
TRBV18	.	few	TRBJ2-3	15	TGTGCCAGCTCACCGTTCGGCCCCCGGGCAGATACGCAGTATTTT	CASSPFGPRADTQYF
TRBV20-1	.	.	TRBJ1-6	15	TGCAGTGCTAGAGAGGGTCAGGGCCAGAATTCACCCCTCCACTTT	CSAREGQGQNSPLHF
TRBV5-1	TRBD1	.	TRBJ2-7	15	TGCGCCAGCAGCAGGGGGGACAGGGACTCTAACGAGCAGTACTTC	CASSRGDRDSNEQYF
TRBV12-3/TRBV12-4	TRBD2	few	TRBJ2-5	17	TGTGCCAGCAGTCCGGGACTAGCGGGAGTGGTACAAGAGACCCAGTACTTC	CASSPGLAGVVQETQYF
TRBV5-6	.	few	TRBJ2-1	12	TGTGCCAGCAGCTTTTTCGGGAATGAGCAGTTCTTC	CASSFFGNEQFF
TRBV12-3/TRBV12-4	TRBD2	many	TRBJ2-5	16	TGTGCCAGCACCCCTCAAGCGGGGGTACTTTTAGAGACCCAGTACTTC	CASTPQAGVLLETQYF
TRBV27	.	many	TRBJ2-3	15	TGTGCCAGCAGTTTTTTTAGCGGAGGACGAGATACGCAGTATTTT	CASSFFSGGRDTQYF
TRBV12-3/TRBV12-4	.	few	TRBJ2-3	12	TGTGCCAGCAGTTTAGAGATAGGGACGCAGTATTTT	CASSLEIGTQYF
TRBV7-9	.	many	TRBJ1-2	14	TGTGCCAGCAGCTTATCAGGGACGAACTATGGCTACACCTTC	CASSLSGTNYGYTF
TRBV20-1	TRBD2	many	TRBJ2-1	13	TGCAGTGCTCTCAGGACTAGCAAGGGTGAGCAGTTCTTC	CSALRTSKGEQFF
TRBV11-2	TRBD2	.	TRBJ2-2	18	TGTGCCAGCAGCGGCAGACTAGCGGGAGAACTCGGCACCGGGGAGCTGTTTTTT	CASSGRLAGELGTGELFF
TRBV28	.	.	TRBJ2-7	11	TGTGCCAGCAGCCTCTCAGGCCGGCGGGACTTC	CASSLSGRRDF
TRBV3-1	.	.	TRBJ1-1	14	TGTGCCAGCAGCTACACAATCACGGGCACTGAAGCTTTCTTT	CASSYTITGTEAFF
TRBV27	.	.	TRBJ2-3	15	TGTGCCAGCAGTCTAACAGGGTTTGGGACAGATACGCAGTATTTT	CASSLTGFGTDTQYF
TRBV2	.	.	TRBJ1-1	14	TGTGCCAGCACGGGCAGATCCTTGAACACTGAAGCTTTCTTT	CASTGRSLNTEAFF
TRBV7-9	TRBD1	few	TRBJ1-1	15	TGTGCCAGCAGCTCACCGACAGGGTTAGCCACTGAAGCTTTCTTT	CASSSPTGLATEAFF
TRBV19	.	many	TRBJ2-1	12	TGTGCCAGCGGAGGAGGGGGCGACGAGCAGTTCTTC	CASGGGGDEQFF
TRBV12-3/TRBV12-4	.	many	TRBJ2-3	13	TGTGCCAGCAGTTTGATCGGCACAGATACGCAGTATTTT	CASSLIGTDTQYF
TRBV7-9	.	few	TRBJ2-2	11	TGTGCCAGCAGCCCGAACAGGGAGCTGTTTTTT	CASSPNRELFF
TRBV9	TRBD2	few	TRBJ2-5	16	TGTGCCAGCAGCGTTTCTAGCGGAATTGGCCCAGAGACCCAGTACTTC	CASSVSSGIGPETQYF
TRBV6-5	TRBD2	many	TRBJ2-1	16	TGTGCCAGCAGTTCCCTACTAGCGGGGGGCGGGGATGAGCAGTTCTTC	CASSSLLAGGGDEQFF